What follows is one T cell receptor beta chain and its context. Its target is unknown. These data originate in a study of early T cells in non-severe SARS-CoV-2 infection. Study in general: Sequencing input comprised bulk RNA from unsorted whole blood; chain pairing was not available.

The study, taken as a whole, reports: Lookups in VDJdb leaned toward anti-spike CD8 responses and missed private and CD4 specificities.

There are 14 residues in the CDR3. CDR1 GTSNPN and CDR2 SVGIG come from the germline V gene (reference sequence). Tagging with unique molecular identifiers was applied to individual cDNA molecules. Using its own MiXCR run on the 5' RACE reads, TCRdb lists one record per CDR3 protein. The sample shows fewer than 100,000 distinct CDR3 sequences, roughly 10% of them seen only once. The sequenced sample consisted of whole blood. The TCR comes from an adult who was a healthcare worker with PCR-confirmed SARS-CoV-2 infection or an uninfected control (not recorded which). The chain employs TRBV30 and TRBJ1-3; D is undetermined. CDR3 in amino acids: CVLHRGAAGNTIYF. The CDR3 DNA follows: TGTGTCCTCCATCGCGGTGCAGCTGGAAACACCATATATTTT.